Below, one T cell receptor (beta chain) is given with its context. The target antigen is unknown. This sample was included in a study of Graves' ophthalmopathy and Graves' hyperthyroidism. Study results and caveats: Among thyroid clonotypes expanded above 0.001 frequency, most also appeared in blood.

CDR3 regions of TCR beta were amplified from RNA transcripts. HTBI primers were used in a first-round RT-PCR, which preceded a second-round multiplex PCR. Via MiXCR, TCRdb re-called the multiplex PCR reads, giving one row per CDR3 protein. The sample has about 210,000 distinct CDR3 sequences, about 32% seen once. CDR3 length equals 16 residues. Germline values: CDR1 MNHEY, CDR2 SVGAGI. V lost 0 bases to trimming and J lost 6 bases; unmatched junction nucleotides: 11. Sample: peripheral blood. This receptor was obtained from a man aged 45-65 years with Graves' ophthalmopathy. The V call is TRBV6-5, the J call TRBJ2-7, with 7 bases fitting TRBD2. CDR3 region: CASSYSIGLAVGEQYF. For the CDR3, the DNA is TGTGCCAGCAGTTACTCGATAGGCCTAGCGGTAGGCGAGCAGTACTTC.